Below, 23 T cell receptor beta chains from the same sample are listed, as sequenced in a study of T cell responses to AZD1222 COVID-19 vaccine. Using immunoSEQ multiplex PCR, the repertoire was profiled, and TCRdb retains in-frame clones only, with some absent. The data contain about 83,000 clones, about 82% of them singletons. Sequencing used peripheral blood, obtained on day 0 of AZD1222 vaccination. The receptors derive from an adult in good health.

The CDR3 sequence: CASSDIPEGNSPLHF. The DNA for the CDR3 is TGTGCCAGCAGTGATATTCCCGAGGGTAATTCACCCCTCCACTTT. V and J are TRBV6-4 and TRBJ1-6; D gene ambiguous. V lost 3 bases to trimming and J lost 6 bases, with 12 bases between them. Germline assignment: CDR1 MRHNA and CDR2 SNTAGT. The CDR3 extends over 15 amino acids.

The V gene is TRBV28, the J gene TRBJ2-3; D gene uncertain. There are 11 residues in the CDR3. The V gene's germline CDR1 is MDHEN and CDR2 SYDVKM. Trimming shortened V by 5 bases and J by 5 bases, and 5 bases separated the two germline ends. DNA for the CDR3: TGTGCCAGCAGTCAACAAGATACGCAGTATTTT. Residues: CASSQQDTQYF. Filled out from reference TRBV28 and TRBJ2-3, the complete variable domain reads DVKVTQSSRYLVKRTGEKVFLECVQDMDHENMFWYRQDPGLGLRLIYFSYDVKMKEKGDIPEGYSVSREKKERFSLILESASTNQTSMYLCASSQQDTQYFGPGTRLTVL.

V and J are TRBV27 and TRBJ1-2; 8 positions agree with TRBD1. CDR1 MNHEY and CDR2 SMNVEV come from the germline V gene (reference sequence). The CDR3 covers 16 residues. V was pared by 4 bases and J by 2 bases, with 9 bases of the junction left unmatched. The CDR3, as DNA: TGTGCCAGCAGTTCCTTGGGGGACAGGACAAACTATGGCTACACCTTC. Protein: CASSSLGDRTNYGYTF.

The chain joins TRBV19 to TRBJ2-1; 9 nucleotides match TRBD2. Germline V CDR1 and CDR2: LNHDA, SQIVND (reference sequence). This CDR3 is 16 amino acids long. The V and J ends lost 5 bases and 2 bases, in that order; junction bases with no gene match: 7. The CDR3 protein is CASSATRGGPYNEQFF. The CDR3 DNA is TGTGCCAGTAGTGCGACGCGGGGGGGGCCCTACAATGAGCAGTTCTTC.

The rearrangement joins TRBV4-1 to TRBJ2-5; no clear D. The CDR3 loop spans 14 amino acids. With 1 base removed from V and 5 bases from J, the gap between germline ends came to 11 bases. Germline values: CDR1 MGHRA, CDR2 YSYEKL. The CDR3 bases are TGCGCCAGCAGCCAAGTAGCTGTGGGGGAGACCCAGTACTTC. Its protein is CASSQVAVGETQYF.

The genes are TRBV7-3 and TRBJ1-2; D remains unclear. This CDR3 comprises 13 residues. V lost 5 bases to trimming and J lost 7 bases, with 14 bases between them. Germline CDR1 is SGHTA and CDR2 is FQGTGA. For the CDR3, the DNA is TGTGCCAGCAGCCAGGTAGAGGGCCTTGGCTACACCTTC. Its translation: CASSQVEGLGYTF.

The CDR3: CASSLRGPGNTIYF. CDR3 sequence (DNA): TGTGCCAGCAGCTTAAGGGGACCTGGAAACACCATATATTTT. The genes are TRBV7-3 and TRBJ1-3; D is possibly TRBD1 (5 bases). V was clipped by 1 base and J by 2 bases, with 6 bases between them. The CDR3 sequence is 14 residues long. Germline V gene sequence: CDR1 SGHTA, CDR2 FQGTGA. Combining the CDR3 with reference TRBV7-3 and TRBJ1-3 gives the whole variable domain GAGVSQTPSNKVTEKGKYVELRCDPISGHTALYWYRQSLGQGPEFLIYFQGTGAADDSGLPNDRFFAVRPEGSVSTLKIQRTERGDSAVYLCASSLRGPGNTIYFGEGSWLTVV.

The rearrangement joins TRBV9 to TRBJ2-7, with a possible D match to TRBD1 (6 bases). Germline V lookup: CDR1 SGDLS, CDR2 YYNGEE. The CDR3 loop spans 13 amino acids. Trimming removed 4 bases from V and 2 bases from J, with 10 bases in between. The CDR3 DNA sequence: TGTGCCAGCAGCATGGGGACAACCTACGAGCAGTACTTC. As protein: CASSMGTTYEQYF. The full variable domain, in which reference TRBV9 and TRBJ2-7 provide the parts outside the CDR3, is DSGVTQTPKHLITATGQRVTLRCSPRSGDLSVYWYQQSLDQGLQFLIQYYNGEERAKGNILERFSAQQFPDLHSELNLSSLELGDSALYFCASSMGTTYEQYFGPGTRLTVT.

J is TRBJ2-2 and V is TRBV3-1 (or the pseudogene TRBV3-2), with D possibly matching TRBD1 (6 bases). Trimming pared 3 bases from V and 0 bases from J, leaving 8 bases between. Germline V gives CDR1 LGHDT, CDR2 YNNKEL (reference sequence). This CDR3 has 15 residues. This chain's CDR3 is CASSHEGANTGELFF. CDR3 DNA sequence: TGTGCCAGCAGCCATGAGGGGGCGAACACCGGGGAGCTGTTTTTT.

The chain combines TRBV7-8 with TRBJ1-2, with 8 bases lining up with TRBD1. CDR3 length: 16 amino acids. The J segment lost 5 bases and the V segment lost 3 bases, leaving 11 bases of the junction unmatched. In germline, CDR1 is SGHVS, CDR2 FQNEAQ. The CDR3, as DNA: TGTGCCAGCAGCTTCGGACAGGGAGGATCGGGGTATGGCTACACCTTC. It codes for CASSFGQGGSGYGYTF.

The rearrangement uses TRBV5-5 and TRBJ1-1; no reliable D call. V was cut by 4 bases and J by 7 bases, with 14 bases left in between. The germline V gene encodes CDR1 SGHKS and CDR2 YYEKEE (reference sequence). The CDR3 contains 13 residues. CDR3 sequence: CASSRGVGIEAFF. CDR3 in DNA: TGTGCCAGCAGCCGTGGGGTGGGAATTGAAGCTTTCTTT.

The chain is built from TRBV6-6 and TRBJ1-1, with D perhaps TRBD1 (6 bases). The CDR3 has 12 residues. The V gene lost 2 bases and the J gene lost 7 bases, with 8 bases spanning the gap. Germline V gene lookup returns CDR1 MNHNY and CDR2 SVGAGI (reference sequence). The CDR3 sequence: CASSYGQHEAFF. For the CDR3, the DNA is TGTGCCAGCAGTTACGGACAGCATGAAGCTTTCTTT.

In nucleotides, the CDR3 is TGTGCCAGTAGTATCGGACCCACGGGTGAAAAACTGTTTTTT. This codes for CASSIGPTGEKLFF. The chain has TRBV19 and TRBJ1-4; no reliable D call. The CDR3 is 14 amino acids. Trimming left V 3 bases short and J 7 bases short, with 12 bases between. Germline CDR1 and CDR2: LNHDA and SQIVND (reference sequence).

V usage is TRBV2 and J usage is TRBJ1-2; 10 bases line up with TRBD1. This CDR3 has 13 residues. V lost 4 bases, J lost 8 bases, and 4 bases stayed unmatched. CDR1 SNHLY and CDR2 FYNNEI come from the germline V gene. The CDR3 loop reads CASSAGQGLGYTF. In DNA, the CDR3 is TGTGCCAGCAGTGCGGGACAGGGGTTGGGCTACACCTTC.

In this sample, this clone turned up a few times. The J gene is TRBJ2-1, the V gene TRBV19, with 7 bases identical to TRBD1. J was trimmed by 5 bases and V by 6 bases; bases with no gene match: 4. Per the germline V gene, CDR1 is LNHDA and CDR2 is SQIVND (reference sequence). This CDR3 has 13 residues. CDR3 DNA: TGTGCCAGTAGAGGACAGGAACACAATGAGCAGTTCTTC. This codes for CASRGQEHNEQFF.

This clone was detected only once. V and J are TRBV19 and TRBJ1-6; D unresolved. This CDR3 contains 14 residues. Germline CDR1 LNHDA, CDR2 SQIVND (reference sequence). V was cut by 1 base and J by 9 bases, with 10 bases left in between. The CDR3 sequence: CASSIAFGGSPLHF. The CDR3 bases are TGTGCCAGTAGTATAGCCTTCGGTGGTTCACCCCTCCACTTT.

The chain links TRBV6-5 to TRBJ2-4; 8 bases map to TRBD1. The CDR3 spans 15 residues. Germline loops: CDR1 MNHEY, CDR2 SVGAGI. Unmatched junction bases numbered 6, after V lost 0 bases and J lost 8 bases. CDR3 nucleotides: TGTGCCAGCAGTTACTCGGGCAGGGGGCGGGACATTCAGTACTTC. Translated, it gives CASSYSGRGRDIQYF.

This clone is a singleton in its sample. The chain combines TRBV10-3 with TRBJ2-5; perhaps TRBD2 as D (6 bases). The CDR3 spans 14 residues. V was pared by 3 bases and J by 5 bases, with 13 bases between. The V gene's germline CDR1 is ENHRY and CDR2 SYGVKD. The CDR3 loop is CAISDPRRGETQYF. CDR3 nucleotide sequence: TGTGCCATCAGTGACCCCCGGCGGGGCGAGACCCAGTACTTC.

This clone was counted once. The rearrangement uses TRBV5-1 and TRBJ1-2; possible D gene TRBD1, 5 bases. From germline, CDR1 is SGHRS and CDR2 YFSETQ. The CDR3 sequence is 15 residues long. Trimming cost V 2 bases and J 2 bases, with 13 bases left between them. The CDR3: CASSFGAGGNYGYTF. The CDR3 DNA follows: TGCGCCAGCAGCTTTGGGGCAGGAGGAAACTATGGCTACACCTTC.

The chain uses TRBV29-1 and TRBJ2-1, with 11 positions matching TRBD2. This CDR3 comprises 15 residues. The germline V gene encodes CDR1 SQVTM and CDR2 ANQGSEA. The trim removed 3 bases at V and 9 bases at J, leaving 10 bases unmatched. CDR3 in amino acids: CSVDQTSGRLGEQFF. The CDR3 bases are TGCAGCGTTGACCAAACTAGCGGGAGACTGGGTGAGCAGTTCTTC.

The chain combines TRBV30 with TRBJ2-2, with 13 bases fitting TRBD2. V gave up 6 bases and J gave up 7 bases; unmatched junction bases: 5. This CDR3 spans 14 amino acids. Germline values: CDR1 GTSNPN, CDR2 SVGIG (reference sequence). The CDR3 sequence is CACRLAGGGGELFF. DNA of the CDR3: TGTGCCTGTAGACTAGCGGGGGGCGGCGGGGAGCTGTTTTTT.

This chain connects TRBV7-6 to TRBJ2-1, with D tentatively TRBD1 (6 bases). In germline, CDR1 is SGHVS, CDR2 FNYEAQ. V was cut by 5 bases and J by 12 bases, with 11 bases left in between. The CDR3 is 11 amino acids. CDR3 nucleotides: TGTGCCAGCAGCCTAAGAGGGGGGCAGTTCTTC. Translating it yields CASSLRGGQFF. Full variable domain (rest looked up from reference TRBV7-6 and TRBJ2-1): GAGVSQSPRYKVTKRGQDVALRCDPISGHVSLYWYRQALGQGPEFLTYFNYEAQQDKSGLPNDRFSAERPEGSISTLTIQRTEQRDSAMYRCASSLRGGQFFGPGTRLTVL.

This chain joins TRBV7-2 and TRBJ1-5, with D possibly matching TRBD1 (6 bases). Trimming stripped 6 bases from V and 0 bases from J, with 9 bases between. This CDR3 is 14 amino acids long. Germline V gives CDR1 SGHTA, CDR2 FQGNSA. The CDR3, as DNA: TGTGCCAGCAGTGACAGGAATAGCAATCAGCCCCAGCATTTT. Translated, it gives CASSDRNSNQPQHF.